The source of this T cell receptor (beta chain) is a study of T cells after yellow fever vaccination (dated by TCRdb to the late 2010s). Broadly, across the study: The SMART-Seq v4 Ultra Low Input RNA kit was used to prepare libraries from fractions with low cell numbers. Blood was drawn at multiple timepoints before and after primary and secondary immunization, with bulk PBMC replicates and cell subsets isolated. Bulk TCR alpha and beta repertoires were sequenced longitudinally to track T-cell clones before and after primary and booster YFV17D yellow fever vaccination. Two healthy male donors, one aged 18 to 30 and one aged 30 to 39 years, made up the cohort.

What the research found in general, with its limitations: Because the study included only two donors, the extent to which the findings can be generalized is limited. FACS-sorted repertoires could contain abundant contaminating clonotypes from the bulk population, so computational filtering was required. Compared with the primary T-cell response, the secondary T-cell response was weaker but faster, peaking on day 5 rather than day 15. A small share of clonotypes was detected in both CD4 and CD8 compartments, with the overlap likely arising from convergent recombination. After the booster, most clones that had expanded after primary vaccination were detected again (almost 97% of CD4 and over 75% of CD8), suggesting broad maintenance of memory.

Concerning this clonotype: The antigen it recognizes is unknown. Base qualities are not recorded, but no much larger clone differs from it by a single base.

Between the V and J ends, shortened by 2 bases and 2 bases respectively, the junction contains 13 bases. The germline V gene yields SGHRS for CDR1 and YFSETQ for CDR2. Including the terminal cysteine and phenylalanine, the CDR3 comprises 15 residues. Only the CDR3 DNA is retained, 45 bases long and in frame from the first base. This sample's treatment or condition label indicates: live attenuated yellow fever vaccine strain. A standard Ficoll-Paque protocol was used to isolate PBMCs from peripheral blood. Dynabeads CD4 and CD8 positive selection kits were used to isolate the CD4 and CD8 T-cell fractions. RNA was extracted with TriZol from bulk PBMCs, CD4 and CD8 fractions, and dextramer-positive and dextramer-negative fractions. The instrument was an Illumina NovaSeq 6000. Synthesis of TCR cDNA relied on 5'RACE template switching, a step that introduced a universal primer site along with unique molecular identifiers. Priming for cDNA synthesis came from both the TCR alpha and TCR beta constant segments. Libraries were amplified in two PCR steps, with sample barcodes and sequencing adapters added in the second step. Libraries were sequenced on Illumina HiSeq 2500 (2x100 bp) or NovaSeq (2x150 bp). The paper's data handling went like this. MIGEC handled demultiplexing of reads and collapsing into UMI consensus sequences, while MiXCR performed V(D)J alignment. Vaccine-responding clonotypes were defined with edgeR using replicate PBMC samples, requiring FDR below 0.01 and a log2 fold change above 5 up to day 15. CD4 or CD8 identity was assigned to each bulk clonotype according to whether the clonotype was present at higher abundance in the sequenced CD4 repertoire or the sequenced CD8 repertoire. The public reads were reanalyzed by TCRdb: fastp trimming at Q25, MiXCR alignment, in-frame beta chains only. A single entry per CDR3 protein holds the most common genes and DNA from its merged rows. TCRdb's processing, not the authors' own work, is the source of the V and J calls. For this sample the table gives hundreds of thousands of distinct CDR3 sequences, of which around 13% were detected only once. 2.5% to 4% of the sample lies in the top ten.

Here the sequenced sample was CD4+ T cells sorted from PBMCs, taken 15 days after the yellow fever booster vaccination. The chain joins TRBV5-1 to TRBJ2-5, with the D gene not confidently named. This TCR came from a man aged 18 to 29 who received the YFV17D yellow fever vaccine. DNA sequence: TGCGCCAGCAGCTTTCCCCAGGCCTTACAAGAGACCCAGTACTTC. Its translation is CASSFPQALQETQYF.